Sequencing of this T cell receptor (beta chain) was carried out in a study of T cells after yellow fever vaccination. The wider study: Each low-cell-number fraction was prepared by means of SMART-Seq v4 Ultra Low Input. Study-wide results and limits: Among primary-vaccination clones, most reappeared after the booster, at about 95% for CD4 and under 90% for CD8. Weaker overall was a secondary response that nonetheless peaked faster, on day 5 versus 15. High-abundance clonotypes from the bulk population could contaminate FACS-sorted repertoires.

Trimming took 5 bases from V and 1 from J, leaving 17 bases between them. The CDR3 extends over 17 amino acids. Per germline, CDR1 KGHDR and CDR2 SFDVKD. Remarks on this clonotype: Its antigen remains unknown.

TCRdb ran MiXCR on the 5' RACE reads and lists one entry per CDR3 protein. Of a few hundred thousand distinct CDR3 sequences listed, 13% are singletons. The sequences come from CD4+ T cells sorted from PBMCs, collected 45 days after the yellow fever booster vaccination. The clonotype was recovered from a man aged 30 to 45 who received the YFV17D yellow fever vaccine. The chain carries TRBV24-1 and TRBJ2-1; D might be TRBD2 (6 bases). For the CDR3, the DNA is TGTGCCACCAGTGCGCCTGGGTCTAGCGCTTCCTACAATGAGCAGTTCTTC. Amino acids: CATSAPGSSASYNEQFF.